This T cell receptor (beta chain) was documented in a study of CD8+CD57+ T cells in acquired aplastic anemia. Study-level results: Shared by patients and controls, 25 to 30 CD8+ CDR3s were abundant in patients.

Deletions cut 3 bases from V and 2 bases from J, with 9 bases between. CDR3 length equals 14 residues. This clonotype was seen repeatedly, ten times or more. Antigen: not known. The use of genomic DNA as template underpinned the TCR beta VDJ and CDR3 profiling. TCRdb redid the calling of the reads with MiXCR, one entry per CDR3 protein. The sample consists of 250,000 to 300,000 distinct CDR3 sequences, 45% to 65% of them appearing once. The V call is TRBV12-3 or TRBV12-4, the J call TRBJ2-3; unclear D gene. Sequences were obtained from sorted CD4+, CD8+, or CD8+CD57+ T cells (not recorded which) from PBMCs. The source of this sequence is a human donor with severe aplastic anemia or a healthy control (not recorded which). The CDR3 here is CASSFRQTTDTQYF. The CDR3 region has the DNA TGTGCCAGCAGTTTCAGGCAGACCACAGATACGCAGTATTTT.